Shown below are 25 T cell receptor beta chains from a single sample sequenced in a study of cytomegalovirus exposure and HLA in healthy donors. The primer mix had 60 Vbeta and 13 Jbeta primers. Using immunoSEQ multiplex PCR, the repertoire was profiled, and TCRdb retains in-frame clones only, with some absent. The profile covers some 130,000 clones, with 70% to 80% appearing a single time and around 1.9% taken by the ten largest. The specimen sequenced was PBMCs. These receptors came from a woman in her forties or fifties in good health and CMV-seronegative.

The chain has TRBV15 and TRBJ1-4; D perhaps matches TRBD1 (6 bases). The CDR3 extends over 13 amino acids. V was pared by 5 bases and J by 7 bases, with 11 bases between. Germline V gene sequence: CDR1 LNHNV, CDR2 YYDKDF (reference sequence). CDR3 sequence (DNA): TGTGCCACCAGCGGTACAGGGACTGAAAAACTGTTTTTT. Its protein product is CATSGTGTEKLFF.

The V and J genes are TRBV29-1 and TRBJ1-1, with 9 nucleotides matching TRBD1. Germline CDR1 and CDR2: SQVTM and ANQGSEA. The ends lost 7 bases at V and 5 bases at J; junction bases unmatched: 5. The CDR3 runs to 12 residues. CDR3 in amino acids: CSADRGSTEAFF. Written as DNA, the CDR3 is TGCAGCGCTGACAGGGGGTCTACTGAAGCTTTCTTT.

V gene TRBV16 combines with J gene TRBJ1-1, with 10 positions matching TRBD1. The CDR3 covers 23 residues. The germline V gene encodes CDR1 KGHSY and CDR2 FQNENV. The junction had 29 bases not matched to a gene; V was cut back by 7 bases and J by 0 bases. The CDR3 DNA reads TGTGCCAGCATGGACCCGCCAGCAGCCACTGGTGAGAGGGACAGGGGACTGAACACTGAAGCTTTCTTT. This gives the protein CASMDPPAATGERDRGLNTEAFF.

The V call is TRBV28, the J call TRBJ2-7; 11 nucleotides line up with TRBD2. The length of the CDR3 is 16 residues. Germline-derived CDR1 and CDR2 are MDHEN and SYDVKM. Unmatched junction bases numbered 7, after V lost 4 bases and J lost 2 bases. The CDR3 region is CASSSYSGRATYEQYF. The DNA for the CDR3 is TGTGCCAGCAGTTCTTATAGCGGGAGGGCCACCTACGAGCAGTACTTC. The whole variable domain, remainder taken from reference TRBV28 and TRBJ2-7, is DVKVTQSSRYLVKRTGEKVFLECVQDMDHENMFWYRQDPGLGLRLIYFSYDVKMKEKGDIPEGYSVSREKKERFSLILESASTNQTSMYLCASSSYSGRATYEQYFGPGTRLTVT.

The chain has TRBV15 and TRBJ1-5; 8 bases fit TRBD1. The CDR3 loop spans 17 amino acids. V lost 3 bases and J lost 4; bases outside the gene matches: 11. The germline V gene has CDR1 LNHNV and CDR2 YYDKDF (reference sequence). CDR3 in DNA: TGTGCCACCAGCAGCAGGGGGCCGGGGGGCCTGAATCAGCCCCAGCATTTT. Residues: CATSSRGPGGLNQPQHF.

The J gene is TRBJ2-7, the V gene TRBV15; 9 bases agree with TRBD2. V lost 3 bases, J lost 1 base, and 4 bases stayed unmatched. The germline V gene has CDR1 LNHNV and CDR2 YYDKDF (reference sequence). CDR3 length: 15 residues. The CDR3 sequence is CATSSPGLASYEQYF. The CDR3 DNA follows: TGTGCCACCAGCAGTCCGGGACTAGCTTCCTACGAGCAGTACTTC. Complete variable domain (other parts from reference TRBV15 and TRBJ2-7): DAMVIQNPRYQVTQFGKPVTLSCSQTLNHNVMYWYQQKSSQAPKLLFHYYDKDFNNEADTPDNFQSRRPNTSFCFLDIRSPGLGDTAMYLCATSSPGLASYEQYFGPGTRLTVT.

This chain links TRBV5-6 with TRBJ2-7; 11 nucleotides agree with TRBD1. The CDR3 extends over 14 amino acids. Trimming removed 4 bases from V and 6 bases from J; junction bases left unmatched: 6. In germline, CDR1 is SGHDT, CDR2 YYEEEE. The chain's CDR3 is CASSPPGTGGEQYV. The CDR3 DNA follows: TGTGCCAGCAGCCCCCCCGGGACAGGGGGCGAGCAGTACGTC.

The genes are TRBV27 and TRBJ2-7; 9 positions match TRBD2. The V and J ends lost 8 bases and 3 bases, in that order; junction bases with no gene match: 14. CDR1 is MNHEY and CDR2 is SMNVEV in the germline V gene (reference sequence). The CDR3 is made up of 16 amino acids. The CDR3 protein is CASGKGASGAIYEQYF. The CDR3 DNA sequence: TGTGCCAGCGGAAAGGGTGCTAGCGGGGCGATCTACGAGCAGTACTTC.

The rearrangement joins TRBV28 to TRBJ2-7, with no clear D. The CDR3 runs to 15 residues. Germline CDR1 reads MDHEN; CDR2 reads SYDVKM. Trimming pared 6 bases from V and 6 bases from J, leaving 21 bases between. The CDR3 protein is CASSDSSGPVFEQYF. The DNA of the CDR3 is TGTGCCAGCAGCGACTCCTCGGGTCCGGTCTTCGAGCAGTACTTC.

For this clone: Mismatch with germline at one junction end may stem from a read error. The chain links TRBV28 to TRBJ1-5, with 7 bases that match TRBD1. Germline V gene lookup returns CDR1 MDHEN and CDR2 SYDVKM. This CDR3 is built from 17 residues. Here the CDR3 reads CANSLNRQGPLNQPQHF. The CDR3 DNA sequence: TGTGCCAACAGTCTCAATAGACAGGGTCCCTTGAATCAGCCCCAGCATTTT. The full variable domain, with the rest looked up from reference TRBV28 and TRBJ1-5, is DVKVTQSSRYLVKRTGEKVFLECVQDMDHENMFWYRQDPGLGLRLIYFSYDVKMKEKGDIPEGYSVSREKKERFSLILESASTNQTSMYLCANSLNRQGPLNQPQHFGDGTRLSIL.

This clone was seen a single time. J is TRBJ1-5 and V is TRBV13; D may be TRBD1 (5 bases). CDR1 and CDR2 from the germline V gene are PRHDT and FYEKMQ (reference sequence). Trimming removed 0 bases at V and 4 bases at J, with 13 bases between. The CDR3 is 16 residues long. Here the CDR3 reads CASSLGGTGKNQPQHF. As DNA, the CDR3 is TGTGCCAGCAGCTTAGGAGGGACTGGGAAAAATCAGCCCCAGCATTTT.

This chain joins TRBV28 and TRBJ1-2, with D hard to call. Per the germline V gene, CDR1 is MDHEN and CDR2 is SYDVKM. V shed 1 base and J shed 1 base, with 10 bases lying between them. The length of the CDR3 is 15 residues. CDR3 DNA: TGTGCCAGCAGTTTATCCCTGAGGCTTAACTATGGCTACACCTTC. This encodes CASSLSLRLNYGYTF.

The V call is TRBV7-3, the J call TRBJ2-1; unclear D gene. The germline gives CDR1 SGHTA, CDR2 FQGTGA. V shed 2 bases and J shed 4 bases, with 6 bases lying between them. The CDR3 length is 13 residues. The DNA of the CDR3 is TGTGCCAGCAGCTTAGGAGATTACAATGAGCAGTTCTTC. It specifies CASSLGDYNEQFF.

The chain has TRBV19 and TRBJ2-7, with TRBD1 matching 9 bases. CDR3 length equals 15 residues. Unmatched junction bases numbered 11, after V lost 7 bases and J lost 4 bases. CDR1 and CDR2 (germline): LNHDA, SQIVND (reference sequence). The CDR3 sequence is CASKHGDRDGYEQYF. CDR3 in DNA: TGTGCCAGTAAACACGGGGACAGGGATGGATACGAGCAGTACTTC.

Concerning this clone itself: This CDR3 is also generated by other DNA sequences in the sample. The genes are TRBV11-3 and TRBJ2-3; 10 bases fit TRBD2. The CDR3 extends over 16 amino acids. Germline trimming cut 1 base from V and 3 bases from J; bases unmatched to any gene: 4. Germline assignment: CDR1 SGHNT and CDR2 YENEEA. For the CDR3, the DNA is TGTGCCAGCAGCTTAGGAGCTAGCGGGAGTACAGATACGCAGTATTTT. This encodes CASSLGASGSTDTQYF.

This chain uses TRBV19 with TRBJ1-3; D might be TRBD1 (5 bases). Germline V CDR1 and CDR2: LNHDA, SQIVND (reference sequence). CDR3 length: 15 residues. V dropped 3 bases and J dropped 0 bases, with 9 bases sitting between them. CDR3 in amino acids: CASSIRQSSGNTIYF. Written as DNA, the CDR3 is TGTGCCAGTAGTATTCGACAGAGCTCTGGAAACACCATATATTTT.

The chain joins TRBV28 to TRBJ2-7; 7 bases match TRBD1. The CDR3 runs 15 residues. Trimming removed 3 bases from V and 0 bases from J; junction bases left unmatched: 5. Germline V gene sequence: CDR1 MDHEN, CDR2 SYDVKM. CDR3 in DNA: TGTGCCAGCAGTTTCGGGACAGAGAGCTCCTACGAGCAGTACTTC. Translating it yields CASSFGTESSYEQYF.

The gene calls are TRBV7-9 and TRBJ2-2; 8 bases map to TRBD1. This CDR3 region has 15 residues. Germline V gene data show CDR1 as SEHNR and CDR2 as FQNEAQ (reference sequence). Unmatched junction bases numbered 3, after V lost 5 bases and J lost 1 base. The chain's CDR3 is CASSRGQVNTGELFF. The CDR3 coding sequence is TGTGCCAGCAGCCGGGGACAGGTGAACACCGGGGAGCTGTTTTTT. The full variable domain, rest sourced from reference TRBV7-9 and TRBJ2-2, is DTGVSQNPRHKITKRGQNVTFRCDPISEHNRLYWYRQTLGQGPEFLTYFQNEAQLEKSRLLSDRFSAERPKGSFSTLEIQRTEQGDSAMYLCASSRGQVNTGELFFGEGSRLTVL.

The chain is built from TRBV30 and TRBJ2-6; D is uncertain. V lost 2 bases, J lost 3 bases, and 8 bases lay in between. The CDR3 sequence is 14 residues long. The V gene's germline CDR1 is GTSNPN and CDR2 SVGIG (reference sequence). The CDR3 DNA is TGTGCCTGGAGTACCTCGGTTGGGGCCAACGTCCTGACTTTC. As protein: CAWSTSVGANVLTF.

This sequence joins TRBV4-1 and TRBJ2-7, with D possibly TRBD1 on 5 matching bases. Trimming cost V 1 base and J 4 bases, with 8 bases left between them. Germline V gene lookup returns CDR1 MGHRA and CDR2 YSYEKL. This CDR3 contains 13 residues. CDR3 in DNA: TGCGCCAGCAGCCAAGCGCAGGGTTACGAGCAGTACGTC. Translation gives CASSQAQGYEQYV.

This chain links TRBV4-2 with TRBJ1-1; 11 bases line up with TRBD1. The CDR3 sequence is 17 residues long. The V gene end was trimmed by 0 bases and the J gene end by 0 bases; junction bases not matched to a gene: 3. Germline CDR1 and CDR2: LGHNA and YNFKEQ. The CDR3 nucleotides are TGTGCCAGCAGCCAAGAAGGACAGGGGGCCATGAACACTGAAGCTTTCTTT. Translated, it gives CASSQEGQGAMNTEAFF.

This chain uses TRBV4-2 with TRBJ2-7; TRBD2 aligns across 15 bases. This CDR3 comprises 15 residues. Germline V CDR1 and CDR2: LGHNA, YNFKEQ. Germline trimming cut 4 bases from V and 4 bases from J; bases unmatched to any gene: 2. The CDR3 spells CASSPGLAGGYEQYF. CDR3 sequence (DNA): TGTGCCAGCAGCCCGGGACTAGCGGGAGGTTACGAGCAGTACTTC.

V usage is TRBV6-6 and J usage is TRBJ1-4; TRBD1 aligns across 8 bases. The V segment lost 6 bases and the J segment 8 bases; nucleotides outside the gene matches: 11. The CDR3 is 15 amino acids. Germline assignment: CDR1 MNHNY and CDR2 SVGAGI (reference sequence). CDR3 residues: CASRPPTGAKEKLFF. The DNA of the CDR3 is TGTGCCAGCAGGCCACCGACAGGGGCAAAAGAAAAACTGTTTTTT.

The chain combines TRBV6-6 with TRBJ2-1; perhaps TRBD1 as D (6 bases). Germline CDR1 is MNHNY and CDR2 is SVGAGI (reference sequence). Trimming shortened V by 2 bases and J by 3 bases, and 14 bases separated the two germline ends. This CDR3 is 16 amino acids long. This chain's CDR3 is CASSYPTAGVYNEQFF. The CDR3 bases are TGTGCCAGCAGTTACCCCACAGCAGGGGTCTACAATGAGCAGTTCTTC.

The chain joins TRBV7-2 to TRBJ2-7; perhaps TRBD1 as D (6 bases). Germline V CDR1 and CDR2: SGHTA, FQGNSA. This CDR3 is built from 15 residues. V was cut by 4 bases and J by 6 bases, with 19 bases left in between. The CDR3 here is CASSSDRLMGREQYF. The CDR3 DNA follows: TGTGCCAGCAGCTCTGACAGGTTGATGGGTCGCGAGCAGTACTTC.